These T cell receptor beta chains were read from a single sample in a study of CD8+ T cells in alopecia areata. Method: immunoSEQ multiplex PCR; TCRdb's copy keeps in-frame clones and lacks some. The data show over 100,000 clones, around 49% seen once. Sequencing used CD8+ T cells sorted from blood, obtained at week 0. The receptor set was obtained from a human donor with alopecia areata. The CDR3 runs from the conserved cysteine through the conserved F or W. The D gene is left open where the match is weak. Size is stated for part of the rows, as once, few or many counts, or as a class when the clone is expanded.

D,V,size,J,DNA,CDR3
NA,TRBV6-5,NA,TRBJ2-7,TGTGCCAGCACCACACAGAATTCCTACGAGCAGTACTTC,CASTTQNSYEQYF
TRBD1,TRBV7-9,NA,TRBJ1-2,TGTGCCAGCAGCTCCGGAGTGGGGGGACAGCAAAACTATGGCTACACCTTC,CASSSGVGGQQNYGYTF
NA,TRBV9,many,TRBJ1-1,TGTGCCAGCAGCCCCTCCCAAAGCACTGAAGCTTTCTTT,CASSPSQSTEAFF
NA,TRBV9,NA,TRBJ1-3,TGTGCCAGCAGCGCACCTGGAAACACCATATATTTT,CASSAPGNTIYF
TRBD1,TRBV7-9,NA,TRBJ2-7,TGTGCCAGCAGCTTCCCGGGACAGGGTTCCTACGAGCAGTACTTC,CASSFPGQGSYEQYF
NA,TRBV5-1,NA,TRBJ2-3,TGCGCCAGCAGCTTGGGGCAGGTCATAGATACGCAGTATTTT,CASSLGQVIDTQYF
NA,TRBV5-6,NA,TRBJ2-7,TGTGCCAGCAGAGAATCGAGCTCCTACGAGCAGTACTTC,CASRESSSYEQYF
NA,TRBV6-5,few,TRBJ2-3,TGTGCCAGCAGTTACTCGTTGGAGGGAGATACGCAGTATTTT,CASSYSLEGDTQYF
NA,TRBV6-1,NA,TRBJ2-5,TGTGCCAGCAGTGAAGATGGACAGCAAGAGACCCAGTACTTC,CASSEDGQQETQYF
NA,TRBV6-5,NA,TRBJ1-2,TGTGCCAGCAGACCACAGGCGGGGCCGCCCTATGGCTACACCTTC,CASRPQAGPPYGYTF
TRBD2,TRBV4-2,NA,TRBJ2-3,TGTGCCAGCAGCCATGTCACTAGCGGGGGGAACACAGATACGCAGTATTTT,CASSHVTSGGNTDTQYF
TRBD1,TRBV15,NA,TRBJ2-6,TGTGCCACCAGCAGCGGGACAGCCGATTCTGGGGCCAACGTCCTGACTTTC,CATSSGTADSGANVLTF
NA,TRBV30,NA,TRBJ1-4,TGTGCCTGGAACTCCCGGCGTGGTTACCGATCTAATGAAAAACTGTTTTTT,CAWNSRRGYRSNEKLFF
NA,TRBV13,few,TRBJ2-1,TGTGCCAGCAGCCTGGAGGGGGGCAGAGAGCAGTTCTTC,CASSLEGGREQFF
TRBD1,TRBV2,NA,TRBJ2-7,TGTGCCAGCAGTTCCGGGACAGGGCCCTTAAGGGAGCAGTACTTC,CASSSGTGPLREQYF
NA,TRBV18,NA,TRBJ2-5,TGTGCCAGCTCACCAAGCGGACACCAAGAGACCCAGTACTTC,CASSPSGHQETQYF
NA,TRBV30,NA,TRBJ2-6,TGTGCCCTAACTGGCCTTCACTCTGGGGCCAACGTCCTGACTTTC,CALTGLHSGANVLTF
TRBD1,TRBV4-3,NA,TRBJ1-2,TGCGCCAGCAGCCAAGATCCGGGACAGCCTACTAACTATGGCTACACCTTC,CASSQDPGQPTNYGYTF
NA,TRBV7-9,NA,TRBJ1-1,TGTGCCAGCAGCGGGACGGGGACTGAAGCTTTCTTT,CASSGTGTEAFF
NA,TRBV19,few,TRBJ2-7,TGTGCCAGTAGTAGTGGCAACTCCTACGAGCAGTACTTC,CASSSGNSYEQYF
NA,TRBV9,few,TRBJ1-6,TGTGCCAGCAGCCCCGGGGGGGTTTCACCCCTCCACTTT,CASSPGGVSPLHF
TRBD2,TRBV29-1,few,TRBJ2-1,TGCAGCGTTCTCCGGCGGGGGGACCTGCACAATGAGCAGTTCTTC,CSVLRRGDLHNEQFF
NA,TRBV11-2,NA,TRBJ2-4,TGTGCCAGCAGCCGAACGACGGACACTAAAAACATTCAGTACTTC,CASSRTTDTKNIQYF
TRBD1,TRBV29-1,few,TRBJ2-7,TGCAGCGTTGAAGATCCCTCCGGGACAGCCTACGAGCAGTACTTC,CSVEDPSGTAYEQYF
NA,TRBV25-1,NA,TRBJ1-2,TGTGCCAGCAGTGACCCCAGGGGACTCTATGGCTACACCTTC,CASSDPRGLYGYTF
NA,TRBV7-8,once,TRBJ1-2,TGTGCCAGCAGCCCAGAACAGGAAGAGGACTATGGCTACACCTTC,CASSPEQEEDYGYTF
NA,TRBV7-9,few,TRBJ2-7,TGTGCCAGCAGCTTAGGGAGACTAGAAAGTTTTGACGAGCAGTACTTC,CASSLGRLESFDEQYF
NA,TRBV6-4,few,TRBJ2-6,TGTGCCAGCAGTGACTCGGACAGCTCTGGGGCCAACGTCCTGACTTTC,CASSDSDSSGANVLTF
TRBD1,TRBV5-1,once,TRBJ1-1,TGCGCCAGCAGCTTGCGATCCAGGGGGGCTAACACTGAAGCTTTCTTT,CASSLRSRGANTEAFF
NA,TRBV5-6,few,TRBJ1-2,TGTGCCAGCAGCACAGGAGAATATGGCTACACCTTC,CASSTGEYGYTF
NA,TRBV6-5,NA,TRBJ2-5,TGTGCCAGCAGCCCCTCGTTTACAAGGCAAGAGACCCAGTACTTC,CASSPSFTRQETQYF
TRBD1,TRBV7-8,NA,TRBJ2-1,TGTGCCAGCAGCCGCAACAGGGGGACGGTTGAGCAGTTCTTC,CASSRNRGTVEQFF
TRBD1,TRBV7-3,few,TRBJ2-7,TGTGCCAGCAGCTTAGGACAGGGGACCGAGCAGTACTTC,CASSLGQGTEQYF
NA,TRBV19,NA,TRBJ2-1,TGTGCCAGTAGTGAGGGTGGATCCTACAATGAGCAGTTCTTC,CASSEGGSYNEQFF
TRBD2,TRBV9,NA,TRBJ2-3,TGTGCCAGCAGCGCCCACTCTAGCGGGGGGCACACAGATACGCAGTATTTT,CASSAHSSGGHTDTQYF
TRBD2,TRBV5-1,NA,TRBJ2-1,TGCGCCAGCAGTTTAGCGGGGCCCGAGACGCCCCACTCCTACAATGAGCAGTTCTTC,CASSLAGPETPHSYNEQFF
NA,TRBV12-5,NA,TRBJ2-5,TGTGCTAGTGGTTTGGACTCCAGCGGCCACCTGGAGACCCAGTACTTC,CASGLDSSGHLETQYF
NA,TRBV14,few,TRBJ2-7,TGTGCCAGCAGCTTTAGCTCCTACGAGCAGTACTTC,CASSFSSYEQYF
NA,TRBV29-1,few,TRBJ2-7,TGCAGCGTTGTGGGGGGATCCTCCTACGAGCAGTACTTC,CSVVGGSSYEQYF
TRBD1,TRBV7-6,few,TRBJ1-1,TGTGCCAGCAGCCCGGGACAGAGGAACACTGAAGCTTTCTTT,CASSPGQRNTEAFF
NA,TRBV27,NA,TRBJ2-1,TGTGCCAGCAGTTTAGGGACACTGGCCCTAAACAATGAGCAGTTCTTC,CASSLGTLALNNEQFF
NA,TRBV29-1,NA,TRBJ2-3,TGCAGCGTTGAGCCCACAGATACGCAGTATTTT,CSVEPTDTQYF
NA,TRBV5-1,NA,TRBJ2-7,TGCGCCAGCAGCTTTCACAGGGACCACGAGCAGTACTTC,CASSFHRDHEQYF
NA,TRBV30,NA,TRBJ2-1,TGTGCCTGGAGTTCACAAGCGGGTAATGAGCAGTTCTTC,CAWSSQAGNEQFF
NA,TRBV29-1,NA,TRBJ2-7,TGCAGCGCGCGGGCCTACGAGCAGTACTTC,CSARAYEQYF
NA,TRBV5-6,NA,TRBJ1-3,TGTGCCAGCAGCTTGTTACGGACAGAAGGGGATTTT,CASSLLRTEGDF
NA,TRBV29-1,once,TRBJ2-3,TGCAGCGTTGATACAGGGCTTACAGATACGCAGTATTTT,CSVDTGLTDTQYF
TRBD2,TRBV14,NA,TRBJ2-1,TGTGCCAGCAGGCCGTGGGGACTAGCGGGGATTTCTGACAATGAGCAGTTCTTC,CASRPWGLAGISDNEQFF
NA,TRBV27,NA,TRBJ1-5,TGTGCCAGCAGTTCCCGACAGGGCAATCAGCCCCAGCATTTT,CASSSRQGNQPQHF
TRBD1,TRBV6-5,NA,TRBJ1-2,TGTGCCAGCAGTTACGGGGACAGGGGCTATGGCTACACCTTC,CASSYGDRGYGYTF
NA,TRBV9,NA,TRBJ2-5,TGTGCCAGCAGCGTAGCTACCGGAGGAGAGACCCAGTACTTC,CASSVATGGETQYF
NA,TRBV19,NA,TRBJ1-1,TGTGCCAGTAGCATGATAATCGGCACTGAAGCTTTCTTT,CASSMIIGTEAFF
NA,TRBV15,few,TRBJ1-5,TGTGCCACCAGCAGAGTACAAGACCTCAATCAGCCCCAGCATTTT,CATSRVQDLNQPQHF
NA,TRBV10-3,NA,TRBJ1-1,TGTGCCATCAGAACAAACACTGAAGCTTTCTTT,CAIRTNTEAFF
TRBD1,TRBV19,few,TRBJ2-1,TGTGCCAGTAGTATCCTGAGGACAGGGAGTTGGGATGAGCAGTTCTTC,CASSILRTGSWDEQFF
NA,TRBV2,few,TRBJ1-6,TGTGCCAGCAGTGAAAGGACACCTCCACCCCTCCACTTT,CASSERTPPPLHF